These T cell receptor beta chains were read from a single sample in a study of vaccination and CD4 T cells after COVID-19. What these receptors recognize is not known. TCRdb processed the PCR reads anew with MiXCR; each CDR3 protein has one entry. The top ten clones hold approximately 6.6% of a sample with about 18,000 distinct CDR3 sequences, about two fifths of them seen once. The sequencing here drew on CD4+ T cells from blood, cultured in vitro, taken after SARS-CoV-2 vaccination. The receptor source for this set is a human donor who had recovered from COVID-19. Both conserved end residues are part of each CDR3. The order of the fields is D gene, clone size, V gene, J gene, CDR3 protein, CDR3 DNA. D genes are given only for firm matches. Rows give clone size only sometimes, using once, few, many, or a class for an expanded clone.

d_gene: .
abundance: .
v_gene: TRBV28
j_gene: TRBJ1-1
CDR3aa: CASSSGGTEASF
CDR3nt: TGTGCCAGCAGCAGCGGTGGGACTGAAGCTTCCTTT

d_gene: TRBD1
abundance: .
v_gene: TRBV5-8
j_gene: TRBJ2-3
CDR3aa: CASRVTGASTDTQYF
CDR3nt: TGTGCCAGCAGGGTGACAGGGGCGAGCACAGATACGCAGTATTTT

d_gene: .
abundance: few
v_gene: TRBV11-3
j_gene: TRBJ2-7
CDR3aa: CASSWPRDYEQYF
CDR3nt: TGTGCCAGCAGCTGGCCCAGGGATTACGAGCAGTACTTC

d_gene: .
abundance: .
v_gene: TRBV4-3
j_gene: TRBJ1-1
CDR3aa: CASSLRGTTEAFF
CDR3nt: TGCGCCAGCAGCCTTCGGGGGACCACTGAAGCTTTCTTT

d_gene: .
abundance: .
v_gene: TRBV28
j_gene: TRBJ2-7
CDR3aa: CASRRTGTYYEQYF
CDR3nt: TGTGCCAGCAGACGAACTGGGACTTACTACGAGCAGTACTTC

d_gene: TRBD2
abundance: .
v_gene: TRBV6-5
j_gene: TRBJ2-1
CDR3aa: CASSYGIAGEGDEQFF
CDR3nt: TGTGCCAGCAGTTACGGAATAGCGGGAGAGGGAGATGAGCAGTTCTTC

d_gene: .
abundance: .
v_gene: TRBV6-1
j_gene: TRBJ1-6
CDR3aa: CASSFTGSSSPLHF
CDR3nt: TGTGCCAGCAGCTTTACCGGGAGTTCTTCACCCCTCCACTTT

d_gene: TRBD2
abundance: .
v_gene: TRBV7-2
j_gene: TRBJ2-1
CDR3aa: CASSLVGTNPDEQFF
CDR3nt: TGTGCCAGCAGCTTAGTTGGGACTAATCCCGATGAGCAGTTCTTC

d_gene: .
abundance: .
v_gene: TRBV6-5
j_gene: TRBJ1-2
CDR3aa: CASSYQSTGANGYTF
CDR3nt: TGTGCCAGCAGTTACCAAAGCACGGGGGCAAATGGCTACACCTTC

d_gene: .
abundance: .
v_gene: TRBV27
j_gene: TRBJ2-5
CDR3aa: CASSLSLGTETQYF
CDR3nt: TGTGCCAGCAGTTTATCGTTAGGGACCGAGACCCAGTACTTC

d_gene: .
abundance: .
v_gene: TRBV9
j_gene: TRBJ1-1
CDR3aa: CASSVVEGGQAFF
CDR3nt: TGTGCCAGCAGCGTAGTTGAGGGTGGTCAAGCTTTCTTT

d_gene: .
abundance: .
v_gene: TRBV4-3
j_gene: TRBJ2-1
CDR3aa: CASSQDIRVNEQFF
CDR3nt: TGCGCCAGCAGCCAAGATATCAGGGTGAATGAGCAGTTCTTC

d_gene: .
abundance: .
v_gene: TRBV6-1
j_gene: TRBJ1-5
CDR3aa: CASRQGDQPQHF
CDR3nt: TGTGCCAGCAGGCAGGGAGATCAGCCCCAGCATTTT

d_gene: TRBD1
abundance: few
v_gene: TRBV5-6
j_gene: TRBJ1-2
CDR3aa: CASSTHGQGKNYGYTF
CDR3nt: TGTGCCAGCAGCACCCACGGACAGGGCAAAAACTATGGCTACACCTTC

d_gene: .
abundance: .
v_gene: TRBV6-2/TRBV6-3
j_gene: TRBJ2-7
CDR3aa: CASSYSRVYEQYF
CDR3nt: TGTGCCAGCAGTTACTCGAGAGTATACGAGCAGTACTTC

d_gene: .
abundance: .
v_gene: TRBV20-1
j_gene: TRBJ2-1
CDR3aa: CSAGGLGSYNEQFF
CDR3nt: TGCAGTGCTGGTGGTTTGGGTTCCTACAATGAGCAGTTCTTC

d_gene: TRBD1
abundance: .
v_gene: TRBV5-1
j_gene: TRBJ2-1
CDR3aa: CASSRGQTSYNEQFF
CDR3nt: TGCGCCAGCAGCCGGGGACAGACTTCCTACAATGAGCAGTTCTTC

d_gene: .
abundance: .
v_gene: TRBV5-1
j_gene: TRBJ2-7
CDR3aa: CASSLAVPPYEQYF
CDR3nt: TGCGCCAGCAGCTTGGCAGTTCCTCCCTACGAGCAGTACTTC

d_gene: .
abundance: few
v_gene: TRBV29-1
j_gene: TRBJ1-2
CDR3aa: CSASLGGAGYTF
CDR3nt: TGCAGCGCCTCCCTCGGAGGGGCTGGCTACACCTTC

d_gene: .
abundance: .
v_gene: TRBV7-8
j_gene: TRBJ2-5
CDR3aa: CASSLVVAETQYF
CDR3nt: TGTGCCAGCAGCTTAGTCGTGGCGGAGACCCAGTACTTC

d_gene: .
abundance: .
v_gene: TRBV5-1
j_gene: TRBJ2-7
CDR3aa: CASRFEAGTTTYEQYF
CDR3nt: TGCGCCAGCAGGTTTGAAGCCGGGACGACTACCTACGAGCAGTACTTC

d_gene: .
abundance: few
v_gene: TRBV11-3
j_gene: TRBJ2-7
CDR3aa: CASSPIGPIYEQYF
CDR3nt: TGTGCCAGCAGCCCCATAGGACCGATCTACGAGCAGTACTTC

d_gene: .
abundance: .
v_gene: TRBV6-2/TRBV6-3
j_gene: TRBJ2-3
CDR3aa: CASGSHGPDTQYF
CDR3nt: TGTGCCAGCGGCTCCCATGGGCCAGATACGCAGTATTTT

d_gene: .
abundance: .
v_gene: TRBV28
j_gene: TRBJ1-5
CDR3aa: CASSFALTGMVQQPQHF
CDR3nt: TGTGCCAGCAGTTTTGCTCTTACAGGGATGGTTCAACAGCCCCAGCATTTT

d_gene: .
abundance: few
v_gene: TRBV7-8
j_gene: TRBJ1-1
CDR3aa: CASSPRDTEAFF
CDR3nt: TGTGCCAGCAGCCCGCGGGACACTGAAGCTTTCTTT

d_gene: TRBD1
abundance: .
v_gene: TRBV7-9
j_gene: TRBJ2-7
CDR3aa: CASSGRTGGSGEQYF
CDR3nt: TGTGCCAGCAGCGGGAGAACAGGGGGGAGTGGCGAGCAGTACTTC

d_gene: .
abundance: once
v_gene: TRBV5-3
j_gene: TRBJ1-1
CDR3aa: CARSLARSGKNTEAFF
CDR3nt: TGTGCCAGAAGCTTGGCAAGGTCCGGGAAGAACACTGAAGCTTTCTTT

d_gene: .
abundance: few
v_gene: TRBV27
j_gene: TRBJ2-2
CDR3aa: CASSFYLGPPGELFF
CDR3nt: TGTGCCAGCAGTTTCTACCTAGGCCCACCTGGGGAGCTGTTTTTT

d_gene: TRBD1
abundance: .
v_gene: TRBV24-1
j_gene: TRBJ1-5
CDR3aa: CATSDRTGGDQPQHF
CDR3nt: TGTGCCACCAGTGATAGGACAGGGGGCGATCAGCCCCAGCATTTT

d_gene: .
abundance: .
v_gene: TRBV20-1
j_gene: TRBJ2-5
CDR3aa: CSARPWRGEGETQYF
CDR3nt: TGCAGTGCCCGACCTTGGCGGGGAGAGGGAGAGACCCAGTACTTC

d_gene: TRBD2
abundance: once
v_gene: TRBV5-1
j_gene: TRBJ2-1
CDR3aa: CASGRGDSYNEQFF
CDR3nt: TGCGCCAGCGGGAGGGGCGATTCCTACAATGAGCAGTTCTTC

d_gene: .
abundance: few
v_gene: TRBV20-1
j_gene: TRBJ1-5
CDR3aa: CSASRDTSNQPQHF
CDR3nt: TGCAGTGCTAGCCGGGACACTAGCAATCAGCCCCAGCATTTT

d_gene: TRBD2
abundance: .
v_gene: TRBV27
j_gene: TRBJ2-5
CDR3aa: CASGRLAGPGNQETQYF
CDR3nt: TGTGCCAGCGGCAGACTAGCGGGCCCTGGAAATCAAGAGACCCAGTACTTC

d_gene: .
abundance: few
v_gene: TRBV6-2/TRBV6-3
j_gene: TRBJ1-1
CDR3aa: CASTRTGRAEAFF
CDR3nt: TGTGCCAGTACCAGAACAGGGCGGGCTGAAGCTTTCTTT

d_gene: .
abundance: few
v_gene: TRBV10-1
j_gene: TRBJ2-1
CDR3aa: CASSESRVGEQFF
CDR3nt: TGCGCCAGCAGTGAGTCAAGGGTTGGCGAGCAGTTCTTC

d_gene: TRBD2
abundance: .
v_gene: TRBV7-2
j_gene: TRBJ2-7
CDR3aa: CASSPGLVLHEQYF
CDR3nt: TGTGCCAGCAGCCCAGGACTAGTTCTCCACGAGCAGTACTTC

d_gene: TRBD1
abundance: .
v_gene: TRBV24-1
j_gene: TRBJ2-2
CDR3aa: CATSDWGQGRAGELFF
CDR3nt: TGTGCCACCAGTGATTGGGGACAGGGCAGGGCCGGGGAGCTGTTTTTT

d_gene: .
abundance: .
v_gene: TRBV5-4
j_gene: TRBJ1-1
CDR3aa: CASSLVGGRTEAFF
CDR3nt: TGTGCCAGCAGCTTGGTAGGGGGTCGCACTGAAGCTTTCTTT

d_gene: TRBD2
abundance: .
v_gene: TRBV19
j_gene: TRBJ2-3
CDR3aa: CASSAGGTDTQYF
CDR3nt: TGTGCCAGTAGTGCGGGAGGAACAGATACGCAGTATTTT

d_gene: .
abundance: .
v_gene: TRBV27
j_gene: TRBJ2-1
CDR3aa: CASSLGTRLRGNEQFF
CDR3nt: TGTGCCAGCAGTTTGGGGACCCGATTAAGAGGGAATGAGCAGTTCTTC

d_gene: TRBD1
abundance: .
v_gene: TRBV2
j_gene: TRBJ1-2
CDR3aa: CASSVTGKGYGYTF
CDR3nt: TGTGCCAGCAGTGTGACAGGGAAAGGCTATGGCTACACCTTC

d_gene: .
abundance: once
v_gene: TRBV6-1
j_gene: TRBJ1-2
CDR3aa: CASSEYGGTKGNYGYTF
CDR3nt: TGTGCCAGCAGTGAATACGGGGGGACAAAGGGTAACTATGGCTACACCTTC

d_gene: .
abundance: .
v_gene: TRBV12-3/TRBV12-4
j_gene: TRBJ1-2
CDR3aa: CASSPPQYGGIGYTF
CDR3nt: TGTGCCAGCAGTCCCCCTCAGTACGGCGGAATCGGCTACACCTTC

d_gene: .
abundance: .
v_gene: TRBV6-1
j_gene: TRBJ2-6
CDR3aa: CASSEVGFGANVLTF
CDR3nt: TGTGCCAGCAGTGAAGTGGGTTTTGGGGCCAACGTCCTGACTTTC

d_gene: .
abundance: few
v_gene: TRBV19
j_gene: TRBJ1-5
CDR3aa: CASTALGLDQPQHF
CDR3nt: TGTGCCAGTACCGCGCTAGGACTGGATCAGCCCCAGCATTTT